Following are 20 T cell receptor beta chains from one sample sequenced in a study of CD8+ T cells in alopecia areata. RNA was extracted and reverse transcribed into cDNA as the sequencing template. Sequenced by immunoSEQ multiplex PCR; TCRdb stores in-frame clones only, minus some. The sample shows roughly 210,000 clones, less than 50% of them seen only once. Treatment indicated: oral pan-JAK inhibitor, 5-10 mg twice daily. The sequencing used CD4+ T cells sorted from blood, collected around week 36, from a patient treated with tofacitinib. Source of these receptors: a human donor with alopecia areata.

CDR3 protein: CASSLVSLGTDTQYF. The CDR3 DNA is TGTGCCAGCAGCTTAGTTTCGCTTGGCACAGATACGCAGTATTTT. The V call is TRBV7-3, the J call TRBJ2-3; D gene uncertain. This CDR3 contains 15 residues. V was pared by 2 bases and J by 1 base, with 10 bases between. In germline, CDR1 is SGHTA, CDR2 FQGTGA.

This clone was observed a handful of times. This chain connects TRBV29-1 to TRBJ2-7; D not resolved. The V gene's germline CDR1 is SQVTM and CDR2 ANQGSEA. Trimming took off 4 bases at V and 5 bases at J, with 12 bases between the two ends. The CDR3 loop spans 12 amino acids. The CDR3 here is CSVVGYRDEQYF. The CDR3 region has the DNA TGCAGCGTTGTCGGCTATCGGGACGAGCAGTACTTC.

This clone was seen a single time. The chain is built from TRBV25-1 and TRBJ2-1, with no clear D. The germline CDR1 and CDR2 sequences are MGHDK and SYGVNS. The CDR3 sequence is 13 residues long. Trimming left V 7 bases short and J 1 base short, with 8 bases between. In DNA form, the CDR3 reads TGTGCCAGCAAAGCCCCTTCCTACAATGAGCAGTTCTTC. Encoded protein: CASKAPSYNEQFF.

A few counts support this clone. J is TRBJ1-2 and V is TRBV27; TRBD1 matches at 8 bases. From germline, CDR1 is MNHEY and CDR2 SMNVEV (reference sequence). The CDR3 length is 14 residues. The ends lost 8 bases at V and 3 bases at J; junction bases unmatched: 8. The CDR3 protein is CASGFPGGDYGYTF. The CDR3 nucleotides read TGTGCCAGCGGCTTCCCAGGGGGCGACTATGGCTACACCTTC.

The rearrangement links TRBV29-1 to TRBJ2-5; 9 nucleotides agree with TRBD2. The CDR3 runs 19 residues. The ends lost 5 bases at V and 4 bases at J; junction bases unmatched: 23. Per germline, CDR1 SQVTM and CDR2 ANQGSEA. The CDR3 DNA sequence: TGCAGCGTTCCCACTGAACTGGGTCGAAGCGGGAGGTCGTCAGAGACCCAGTACTTC. This gives the protein CSVPTELGRSGRSSETQYF.

The CDR3 DNA reads as TGTGCCAGCAGGGCGACAGAGCAGTATGGCTACACCTTC. Translated, it gives CASRATEQYGYTF. The chain links TRBV6-1 to TRBJ1-2; perhaps TRBD1 as D (5 bases). CDR1 is MNHNS and CDR2 is SASEGT in the germline V gene. The CDR3 totals 13 residues. The germline V and J ends were trimmed by 6 bases and 5 bases, with 13 bases remaining between them.

This clone was detected only a few times. This chain links TRBV4-1 with TRBJ2-1; tentative D call: TRBD1 (5 bases). CDR1 and CDR2 from the germline V gene are MGHRA and YSYEKL. Trimming removed 2 bases from V and 6 bases from J, with 11 bases in between. CDR3 length: 14 amino acids. Here the CDR3 DNA reads TGCGCCAGCAGCCAATTTCAGGGTCGCAATGAGCAGTTCTTC. Translated, it gives CASSQFQGRNEQFF.

The rearrangement uses TRBV27 and TRBJ2-5; D is undetermined. The germline CDR1 and CDR2 sequences are MNHEY and SMNVEV (reference sequence). Between the trimmed V and J ends, which lost 2 bases and 4 bases, there was a span of 8 bases. CDR3 size: 13 residues. The CDR3 sequence: CASSLRLRETQYF. In DNA form, the CDR3 reads TGTGCCAGCAGTTTAAGGCTCCGAGAGACCCAGTACTTC.

This clone was seen only a few times. This chain connects TRBV7-2 to TRBJ2-3; maybe TRBD2 (6 bases). The germline gives CDR1 SGHTA, CDR2 FQGNSA. Trimming took off 3 bases at V and 1 base at J, with 11 bases between the two ends. CDR3 length equals 15 residues. In DNA, the CDR3 is TGTGCCAGCAGCTTGGGACCGGGGGGCACAGATACGCAGTATTTT. Amino acids: CASSLGPGGTDTQYF.

CDR3 amino acids: CASSLMASGQQFF. The DNA of the CDR3 is TGTGCCAGCAGCTTAATGGCTAGCGGTCAGCAGTTCTTC. This chain links TRBV7-2 with TRBJ2-1, with 7 positions matching TRBD2. With V trimmed by 2 bases and J by 11 bases, 6 bases remained unmatched. This CDR3 contains 13 residues. Germline V gives CDR1 SGHTA, CDR2 FQGNSA.

The CDR3 DNA sequence: TGTGCCAGCAGTACTTCAGAGAATCAGCCCCAGCATTTT. Translating gives CASSTSENQPQHF. The chain couples TRBV6-6 to TRBJ1-5; D is ambiguous. Trimming took off 5 bases at V and 4 bases at J, with 9 bases between the two ends. The CDR3 has 13 amino acids. Germline V CDR1 and CDR2: MNHNY, SVGAGI (reference sequence).

This chain links TRBV5-1 with TRBJ1-4; TRBD1 matches 8 bases. The CDR3 has 14 amino acids. Germline CDR1 reads SGHRS; CDR2 reads YFSETQ. Trimming took 4 bases from V and 7 from J; bases not matched to a gene: 6. CDR3 region: CASSAGTGGEKLFF. For the CDR3, the DNA is TGCGCCAGCAGCGCGGGGACAGGAGGTGAAAAACTGTTTTTT. Full variable domain (outside the CDR3, taken from reference TRBV5-1 and TRBJ1-4): KAGVTQTPRYLIKTRGQQVTLSCSPISGHRSVSWYQQTPGQGLQFLFEYFSETQRNKGNFPGRFSGRQFSNSRSEMNVSTLELGDSALYLCASSAGTGGEKLFFGSGTQLSVL.

The chain links TRBV5-6 to TRBJ1-2, with 8 bases aligning to TRBD1. The V gene's germline CDR1 is SGHDT and CDR2 YYEEEE. The J segment lost 7 bases and the V segment lost 2 bases, leaving 4 bases of the junction unmatched. This CDR3 spans 13 amino acids. The CDR3 DNA follows: TGTGCCAGCAGCTTAACAGGGGGTTTTGGCTACACCTTC. Residues: CASSLTGGFGYTF.

This clone has more than one count but fewer than ten. The chain couples TRBV5-6 to TRBJ1-1; 9 bases match TRBD1. Germline-derived CDR1 and CDR2 are SGHDT and YYEEEE. With V trimmed by 3 bases and J by 2 bases, 2 bases remained unmatched. CDR3 size: 14 residues. The CDR3: CASSWDRANTEAFF. CDR3 in DNA: TGTGCCAGCAGCTGGGACAGGGCTAACACTGAAGCTTTCTTT.

The CDR3 bases are TGTGCCTGGAGTGTAGGACTAGCGGGATCCGGGGAGCTGTTTTTT. Its translation is CAWSVGLAGSGELFF. The chain is built from TRBV30 and TRBJ2-2; 12 positions agree with TRBD2. The CDR3 consists of 15 residues. V shed 0 bases, J shed 6 bases, and the junction held 2 bases outside the gene matches. Germline loops: CDR1 GTSNPN, CDR2 SVGIG (reference sequence). Complete variable domain (other parts from reference TRBV30 and TRBJ2-2): SQTIHQWPATLVQPVGSPLSLECTVEGTSNPNLYWYRQAAGRGLQLLFYSVGIGQISSEVPQNLSASRPQDRQFILSSKKLLLSDSGFYLCAWSVGLAGSGELFFGEGSRLTVL.

This clone has more than one count but fewer than ten. The gene calls are TRBV21-1 and TRBJ1-5; no check of the table's D call, TRBD1, against the DNA was made. TRBV21-1 is tagged as a pseudogene. The CDR3 is 19 amino acids. This CDR3 is CASSTQREGKGQLNQPQHF. The DNA for the CDR3 is TGTGCCAGCAGCACCCAAAGGGAAGGAAAGGGACAGCTAAATCAGCCCCAGCATTTT.

This chain joins TRBV29-1 and TRBJ2-1, with 10 bases matching TRBD1. CDR3 length: 13 amino acids. Per germline, CDR1 SQVTM and CDR2 ANQGSEA. Trimming took 1 base from V and 8 from J; bases not matched to a gene: 2. The CDR3 DNA reads TGCAGCGTTGAAGGGGACAGGGGAGATGAGCAGTTCTTC. Amino acids: CSVEGDRGDEQFF.

Concerning this clone itself: Distinct nucleotide sequences in the sample also encode this CDR3. This chain uses TRBV2 with TRBJ2-7; D is undetermined. This CDR3 contains 11 residues. Deletions cut 4 bases from V and 1 base from J, with 2 bases between. The germline gives CDR1 SNHLY, CDR2 FYNNEI. As DNA, the CDR3 is TGTGCCAGCAGTGCTTCCTACGAGCAGTACTTC. Protein: CASSASYEQYF.

This clone has only a few counts. The chain uses TRBV7-9 and TRBJ2-1; TRBD2 agrees at 7 bases. Germline CDR1 is SEHNR and CDR2 is FQNEAQ (reference sequence). With V trimmed by 3 bases and J by 9 bases, 11 bases remained unmatched. The CDR3 contains 15 residues. This chain's CDR3 is CASSFKAGVISEQFF. The CDR3 nucleotides read TGTGCCAGCAGCTTTAAGGCGGGAGTTATTAGTGAGCAGTTCTTC.

The chain couples TRBV9 to TRBJ1-1; D unresolved. Germline loops: CDR1 SGDLS, CDR2 YYNGEE. The V end lost 4 bases, the J end lost 0 bases, and 22 bases lay between the germline ends. CDR3 length: 18 amino acids. This CDR3 reads CASSTPREGNSLNTEAFF. CDR3 nucleotide sequence: TGTGCCAGCAGCACCCCTCGGGAGGGAAATTCCCTGAACACTGAAGCTTTCTTT.